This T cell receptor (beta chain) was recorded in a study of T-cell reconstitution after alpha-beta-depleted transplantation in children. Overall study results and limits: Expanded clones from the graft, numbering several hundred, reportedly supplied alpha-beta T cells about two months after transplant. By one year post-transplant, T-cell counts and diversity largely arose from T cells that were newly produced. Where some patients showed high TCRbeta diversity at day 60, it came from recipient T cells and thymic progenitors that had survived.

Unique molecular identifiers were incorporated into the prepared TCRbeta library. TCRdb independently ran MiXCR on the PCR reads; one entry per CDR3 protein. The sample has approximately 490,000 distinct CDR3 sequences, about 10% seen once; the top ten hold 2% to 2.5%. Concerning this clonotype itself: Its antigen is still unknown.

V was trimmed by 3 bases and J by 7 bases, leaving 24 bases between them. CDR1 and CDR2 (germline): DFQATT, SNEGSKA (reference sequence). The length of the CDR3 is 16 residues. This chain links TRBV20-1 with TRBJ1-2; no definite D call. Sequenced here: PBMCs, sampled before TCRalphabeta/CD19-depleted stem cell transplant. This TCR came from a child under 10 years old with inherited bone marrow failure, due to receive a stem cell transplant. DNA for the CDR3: TGCAGTGCTAGGATTTGGTTTTCATGGGGATCTCTTGGCTACACCTTC. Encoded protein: CSARIWFSWGSLGYTF.